This passage covers 25 T cell receptor beta chains from one sample sequenced in a study of blood T cell repertoires in COVID-19. The protocol was immunoSEQ multiplex PCR, while the TCRdb copy is restricted to in-frame clones and leaves out a portion. This sample has approximately 240,000 clones; roughly 84% occur once, and the top ten carry roughly 4.6%. Sequenced sample: peripheral blood. Receptor source: a woman in her fifties or sixties who had recovered from COVID-19.

J is TRBJ2-2 and V is TRBV19, with TRBD1 identical over 8 bases. This CDR3 is built from 17 residues. Trimming cost V 5 bases and J 5 bases; bases outside gene matches: 13. From germline, CDR1 is LNHDA and CDR2 SQIVND (reference sequence). CDR3 residues: CASSPSTGGRWTGELFF. The CDR3 DNA sequence: TGTGCCAGTAGTCCCTCCACAGGGGGGAGGTGGACCGGGGAGCTGTTTTTT.

The chain links TRBV11-3 to TRBJ2-2, with 9 positions matching TRBD1. After removal of 3 bases from V and 6 bases from J, the junction contained 2 bases not matched to a gene. The CDR3 spans 14 residues. Germline assignment: CDR1 SGHNT and CDR2 YENEEA. The CDR3 region has the DNA TGTGCCAGCAGCTTGGGACAGGGTTCCGGGGAGCTGTTTTTT. Translating it yields CASSLGQGSGELFF. Supplemented by reference TRBV11-3 and TRBJ2-2, the full variable domain reads EAGVVQSPRYKIIEKKQPVAFWCNPISGHNTLYWYLQNLGQGPELLIRYENEEAVDDSQLPKDRFSAERLKGVDSTLKIQPAELGDSAVYLCASSLGQGSGELFFGEGSRLTVL.

This chain links TRBV5-1 with TRBJ1-5, with D tentatively TRBD1 (6 bases). The CDR3 sequence is 13 residues long. Germline V lookup: CDR1 SGHRS, CDR2 YFSETQ. The V end lost 5 bases, the J end lost 4 bases, and 10 bases lay between the germline ends. Here the CDR3 reads CASRTGPNQPQHF. The CDR3 region has the DNA TGCGCCAGCAGGACAGGACCTAATCAGCCCCAGCATTTT.

This chain uses TRBV4-1 with TRBJ1-1, with TRBD1 as a possible D gene (5 bases). The CDR3 has 15 residues. The germline CDR1 and CDR2 sequences are MGHRA and YSYEKL. V lost 0 bases and J 0 bases, leaving 8 bases between the germline ends. The CDR3 loop reads CASSQEKGMNTEAFF. CDR3 nucleotides: TGCGCCAGCAGCCAAGAAAAGGGGATGAACACTGAAGCTTTCTTT.

The CDR3 reads CAWSVLGIGTDTQYF. CDR3 DNA sequence: TGTGCCTGGAGTGTACTAGGGATCGGCACAGATACGCAGTATTTT. This rearrangement joins TRBV30 to TRBJ2-3; possible D gene TRBD2, 5 bases. V lost 0 bases and J lost 1, with 11 bases in between. The CDR3 contains 15 residues. The germline gives CDR1 GTSNPN, CDR2 SVGIG (reference sequence).

The rearrangement uses TRBV15 and TRBJ1-3; the D gene is possibly TRBD1 (5 bases). Deletions cut 3 bases from V and 2 bases from J, with 14 bases between. The V gene's germline CDR1 is LNHNV and CDR2 YYDKDF (reference sequence). The CDR3 has 16 amino acids. The CDR3 is CATSSRGDRPGNTIYF. Written as DNA, the CDR3 is TGTGCCACCAGCAGTCGGGGGGACCGTCCTGGAAACACCATATATTTT. Variable domain in full (rest from reference TRBV15 and TRBJ1-3): DAMVIQNPRYQVTQFGKPVTLSCSQTLNHNVMYWYQQKSSQAPKLLFHYYDKDFNNEADTPDNFQSRRPNTSFCFLDIRSPGLGDTAMYLCATSSRGDRPGNTIYFGEGSWLTVV.

The chain combines TRBV19 with TRBJ2-2; 10 bases match TRBD1. V lost 11 bases to trimming and J lost 6 bases; unmatched junction nucleotides: 6. The CDR3 is 13 amino acids. CDR1 is LNHDA, CDR2 SQIVND, per germline (reference sequence). The CDR3 DNA reads TGTGCCGGCCGGGACAGGGGATCCGGGGAGCTGTTTTTT. This codes for CAGRDRGSGELFF.

V gene TRBV19 combines with J gene TRBJ1-2; possibly TRBD1 for D (5 bases). This CDR3 is 16 amino acids long. V was cut by 5 bases and J by 4 bases, with 20 bases left in between. CDR1 is LNHDA, CDR2 SQIVND, per germline (reference sequence). CDR3 region: CASSFDSVALGYGYTF. CDR3 in DNA: TGTGCCAGTAGTTTTGACAGTGTGGCCCTTGGCTATGGCTACACCTTC.

Points on this clone: An end of the junction differs from the germline gene, which may be a read error. This chain connects TRBV23-1 to TRBJ1-1; a weak D match, TRBD1 (5 bases). TRBV23-1 is sorted into the ORF group, with uncertain function. This CDR3 has 15 amino acids. CDR3 loop: CASDPRQIPNSEAFF. As DNA, the CDR3 is TGCGCCAGCGACCCTAGACAGATCCCGAACAGTGAAGCTTTCTTT.

This clone appeared once. V is TRBV3-1 (or the pseudogene TRBV3-2) and J is TRBJ1-1, with D tentatively TRBD1 (6 bases). The CDR3 length is 14 residues. Trimming shortened V by 2 bases and J by 11 bases, and 18 bases separated the two germline ends. The germline gives CDR1 LGHDT, CDR2 YNNKEL (reference sequence). Here the CDR3 reads CASSQFAQGSGAFF. The CDR3 DNA follows: TGTGCCAGCAGCCAATTTGCCCAGGGGAGTGGTGCTTTCTTT.

V usage is TRBV5-5 and J usage is TRBJ1-1; D is perhaps TRBD1 (5 bases). CDR1 is SGHKS, CDR2 YYEKEE, per germline (reference sequence). This CDR3 has 14 amino acids. V shed 4 bases and J shed 6 bases, with 16 bases lying between them. CDR3 in amino acids: CASSNRQLFSEAFF. In DNA, the CDR3 is TGTGCCAGCAGCAATAGACAGTTATTCTCTGAAGCTTTCTTT.

The chain carries TRBV3-1 (or the pseudogene TRBV3-2) and TRBJ2-5; TRBD1 agrees at 8 bases. Per germline, CDR1 LGHDT and CDR2 YNNKEL (reference sequence). The CDR3 is 14 residues long. Trimming removed 5 bases from V and 3 bases from J; junction bases left unmatched: 5. The CDR3 nucleotides read TGTGCCAGCAGCTCCCAGGGGGCGGAAGAGACCCAGTACTTC. Amino acids: CASSSQGAEETQYF.

V usage is TRBV29-1 and J usage is TRBJ1-2; a weak D match, TRBD1 (6 bases). This CDR3 is 14 amino acids long. Germline CDR1 reads SQVTM; CDR2 reads ANQGSEA. The germline V and J ends were trimmed by 8 bases and 5 bases, with 21 bases remaining between them. CDR3 residues: CSTGGARNLYGYTF. For the CDR3, the DNA is TGCAGCACGGGGGGGGCCAGGAACCTTTATGGCTACACCTTC. The full variable domain, rest sourced from reference TRBV29-1 and TRBJ1-2, is SAVISQKPSRDICQRGTSLTIQCQVDSQVTMMFWYRQQPGQSLTLIATANQGSEATYESGFVIDKFPISRPNLTFSTLTVSNMSPEDSSIYLCSTGGARNLYGYTFGSGTRLTVV.

The chain joins TRBV30 to TRBJ1-3, with D possibly matching TRBD1 (6 bases). V lost 0 bases to trimming and J lost 3 bases, with 12 bases between them. This CDR3 has 15 amino acids. Per the germline V gene, CDR1 is GTSNPN and CDR2 is SVGIG (reference sequence). In DNA, the CDR3 is TGTGCCTGGAGTGTAGGGGGGGCTTTTGGAAACACCATATATTTT. Translated: CAWSVGGAFGNTIYF.

The genes are TRBV4-2 and TRBJ2-1, with 8 positions matching TRBD2. The CDR3 covers 15 residues. Germline CDR1 reads LGHNA; CDR2 reads YNFKEQ. After removal of 5 bases from V and 6 bases from J, the junction contained 9 bases not matched to a gene. The CDR3 is CASSSTGLGSNEQFF. CDR3 nucleotides: TGTGCCAGCAGCTCGACGGGACTAGGGAGCAATGAGCAGTTCTTC.

Points on this clone: At one boundary the junction diverges from the germline segment, which might be a read error. The DNA of the CDR3 is TGTGCCAGCAGTGACTCCCGGGGATCCTACGAGCAGTACTTC. Translating it yields CASSDSRGSYEQYF. The chain employs TRBV6-5 and TRBJ2-7, with TRBD2 as a possible D gene (5 bases). The CDR3 totals 14 residues. Germline V lookup: CDR1 MNHEY, CDR2 SVGAGI.

The chain carries TRBV11-2 and TRBJ1-1; tentatively, D is TRBD1 (6 bases). Germline values: CDR1 SGHAT, CDR2 FQNNGV. This CDR3 is 14 amino acids long. With 4 bases removed from V and 0 bases from J, the gap between germline ends came to 9 bases. This chain's CDR3 is CASSSGTLNTEAFF. The CDR3 DNA is TGTGCCAGCAGCTCGGGGACACTGAACACTGAAGCTTTCTTT.

The chain carries TRBV3-1 (or the pseudogene TRBV3-2) and TRBJ1-1; D is unclear. The CDR3 sequence is 13 residues long. Trimming stripped 5 bases from V and 6 bases from J, with 13 bases between. Germline V gives CDR1 LGHDT, CDR2 YNNKEL (reference sequence). CDR3 amino acids: CASSTPVYAEAFF. CDR3 bases: TGTGCCAGCAGCACTCCGGTGTACGCTGAAGCTTTCTTT.

The chain has TRBV29-1 and TRBJ1-2, with TRBD1 identical over 9 bases. Unmatched junction bases numbered 7, after V lost 7 bases and J lost 4 bases. Germline CDR1 is SQVTM and CDR2 is ANQGSEA. CDR3 length: 13 residues. The CDR3 coding sequence is TGCAGCGCCGGTGGACAGGGGACCTATGGCTACACCTTC. Translation: CSAGGQGTYGYTF.

The chain carries TRBV6-5 and TRBJ2-2; D not resolved. Per germline, CDR1 MNHEY and CDR2 SVGAGI. Trimming pared 6 bases from V and 5 bases from J, leaving 7 bases between. The CDR3 is made up of 12 amino acids. As DNA, the CDR3 is TGTGCCAGCAGGCTATTAACCGGGGAGCTGTTTTTT. Translation: CASRLLTGELFF.

The chain recombines TRBV7-9 with TRBJ1-5; D not certain. CDR1 and CDR2 (germline): SEHNR, FQNEAQ (reference sequence). CDR3 length: 17 amino acids. V was cut by 2 bases and J by 2 bases, with 16 bases left in between. As DNA, the CDR3 is TGTGCCAGCAGCTTACAACTATCGGAGAGGGGCAATCAGCCCCAGCATTTT. Translating it yields CASSLQLSERGNQPQHF.

The V and J genes are TRBV9 and TRBJ2-7; D perhaps matches TRBD1 (6 bases). The CDR3 is 13 residues long. The V and J ends lost 4 bases and 3 bases respectively, with 11 bases between them. CDR1 and CDR2 (germline): SGDLS, YYNGEE. The CDR3 sequence: CASSFSDSYEQYF. CDR3 nucleotides: TGTGCCAGCAGCTTCTCGGACAGCTACGAGCAGTACTTC.

This clone was seen only a few times. The chain recombines TRBV5-8 with TRBJ2-3; possibly TRBD2 for D (5 bases). V lost 1 base and J 2 bases, leaving 8 bases between the germline ends. The CDR3 totals 14 residues. CDR1 is SGHTS and CDR2 is YDEGEE in the germline V gene. The CDR3 DNA follows: TGTGCCAGCAGCTTGACTAGTATCACAGATACGCAGTATTTT. Amino acid sequence: CASSLTSITDTQYF.

This clone was picked up one time. The rearrangement uses TRBV5-4 and TRBJ1-2; D perhaps matches TRBD1 (5 bases). Per germline, CDR1 SGHNT and CDR2 YYREEE (reference sequence). Trimming took 6 bases from V and 2 from J, leaving 11 bases between them. There are 13 residues in the CDR3. The CDR3 reads CASTLQGNYGYTF. In DNA, the CDR3 is TGTGCCAGCACCCTCCAGGGAAACTATGGCTACACCTTC.

The chain is built from TRBV2 and TRBJ1-6; 11 bases map to TRBD1. This CDR3 is built from 17 residues. The V gene's germline CDR1 is SNHLY and CDR2 FYNNEI. V gave up 6 bases and J gave up 6 bases; unmatched junction bases: 10. The DNA for the CDR3 is TGTGCCAGCAGGCCCGGGACAGGGGGATACCTTAATTCACCCCTCCACTTT. Translating it yields CASRPGTGGYLNSPLHF. The full variable domain, in which reference TRBV2 and TRBJ1-6 provide the parts outside the CDR3, is EPEVTQTPSHQVTQMGQEVILRCVPISNHLYFYWYRQILGQKVEFLVSFYNNEISEKSEIFDDQFSVERPDGSNFTLKIRSTKLEDSAMYFCASRPGTGGYLNSPLHFGNGTRLTVT.